This T cell receptor beta chain emerged from a study of cytomegalovirus exposure and HLA in healthy donors. The table lists this clone with a few counts. With 60 Vbeta and 13 Jbeta primers, the PCR was carried out. Here immunoSEQ multiplex PCR was the method, and the copy in TCRdb shows in-frame clones only, minus some. The sample holds fewer than 200,000 clones, about 76% seen once. Germline assignment: CDR1 SEHNR and CDR2 FQNEAQ (reference sequence). The trim removed 2 bases at V and 4 bases at J, leaving 9 bases unmatched. This CDR3 contains 16 residues. The sequence was collected from a woman between 35 and 50 years old in good health and CMV-seropositive. Sample: PBMCs. The chain recombines TRBV7-9 with TRBJ2-7, with TRBD2 matching 9 bases. CDR3 amino acids: CASSLRLAVGAYEQYF. In nucleotides, the CDR3 is TGTGCCAGCAGCTTACGACTAGCGGTGGGGGCATACGAGCAGTACTTC.